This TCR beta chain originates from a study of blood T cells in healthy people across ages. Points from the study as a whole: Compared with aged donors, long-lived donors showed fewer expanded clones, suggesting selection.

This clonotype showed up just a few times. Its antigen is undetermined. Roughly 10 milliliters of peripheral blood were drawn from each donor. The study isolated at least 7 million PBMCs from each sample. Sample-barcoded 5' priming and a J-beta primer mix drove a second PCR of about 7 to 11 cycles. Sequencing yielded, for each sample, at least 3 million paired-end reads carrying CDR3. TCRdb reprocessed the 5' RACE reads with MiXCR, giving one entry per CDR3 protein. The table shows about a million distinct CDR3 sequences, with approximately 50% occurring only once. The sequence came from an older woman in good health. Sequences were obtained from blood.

Here the CDR3 reads CATRGYTALARDEQFF. The CDR3 DNA follows: TGTGCCACTCGGGGATACACAGCCCTAGCTCGCGATGAGCAGTTCTTC. The rearrangement uses TRBV12-3 or TRBV12-4 and TRBJ2-1; tentative D call: TRBD2 (5 bases). Trimming pared 10 bases from V and 8 bases from J, leaving 27 bases between. This CDR3 is 16 amino acids long.